What follows are 23 T cell receptor beta chains derived from one specimen sequenced in a study of blood T cell repertoires in COVID-19. Libraries were prepared by immunoSEQ multiplex PCR; TCRdb keeps only in-frame clonotypes and omits some of them. The data show 100,000 to 150,000 clones, with 79% seen just once and approximately 35% held by the top ten. The sequenced sample was peripheral blood. The receptors were gathered from a man between 35 and 55 years old with active or convalescent COVID-19.

The chain is built from TRBV11-2 and TRBJ1-6; D remains unclear. Trimming shortened V by 11 bases and J by 7 bases, and 18 bases separated the two germline ends. This CDR3 has 14 amino acids. In germline, CDR1 is SGHAT, CDR2 FQNNGV. CDR3 in amino acids: CASSPGSKNSPLHF. CDR3 nucleotides: TGTGCCTCTAGCCCGGGTTCTAAGAATTCACCCCTCCACTTT.

This chain joins TRBV2 and TRBJ2-5, with D perhaps TRBD2 (6 bases). V was pared by 6 bases and J by 2 bases, with 16 bases between. There are 15 residues in the CDR3. CDR1 is SNHLY, CDR2 FYNNEI, per germline. CDR3 loop: CASSAPGGGQETQYF. The CDR3 DNA sequence: TGTGCCAGCAGCGCTCCAGGTGGAGGGCAAGAGACCCAGTACTTC.

The chain joins TRBV5-6 to TRBJ2-3; 8 bases line up with TRBD2. This CDR3 is 15 amino acids long. Germline lookup yields CDR1 SGHDT and CDR2 YYEEEE. Unmatched junction bases numbered 4, after V lost 4 bases and J lost 0 bases. CDR3 sequence: CASSRSGGSTDTQYF. Here the CDR3 DNA reads TGTGCCAGCAGCCGAAGCGGGGGAAGCACAGATACGCAGTATTTT. The full variable domain, rest sourced from reference TRBV5-6 and TRBJ2-3, is DAGVTQSPTHLIKTRGQQVTLRCSPKSGHDTVSWYQQALGQGPQFIFQYYEEEERQRGNFPDRFSGHQFPNYSSELNVNALLLGDSALYLCASSRSGGSTDTQYFGPGTRLTVL.

This clone was detected once. This chain links TRBV2 with TRBJ1-5; 7 bases line up with TRBD1. J was trimmed by 6 bases and V by 6 bases; bases with no gene match: 11. Germline V gene sequence: CDR1 SNHLY, CDR2 FYNNEI. The CDR3 length is 15 residues. This CDR3 is CASSAGTAVGQPQHF. As DNA, the CDR3 is TGTGCCAGCAGCGCCGGGACAGCCGTGGGTCAGCCCCAGCATTTT.

This rearrangement joins TRBV12-3 or TRBV12-4 to TRBJ1-2; D unresolved. This CDR3 contains 13 residues. The V and J ends lost 4 bases and 5 bases respectively, with 11 bases between them. CDR3 sequence: CASSSSSLYGYTF. In DNA form, the CDR3 reads TGTGCCAGCAGTTCCTCTTCACTGTATGGCTACACCTTC.

This sequence joins TRBV27 and TRBJ1-2; 12 bases line up with TRBD1. CDR1 and CDR2 from the germline V gene are MNHEY and SMNVEV (reference sequence). The CDR3 loop spans 14 amino acids. With 3 bases clipped from V and 5 bases from J, the junction kept 1 base outside the gene matches. The DNA of the CDR3 is TGTGCCAGCAGTTTGGGACAGGGGGCATATGGCTACACCTTC. Encoded protein: CASSLGQGAYGYTF.

V and J are TRBV15 and TRBJ2-1; D possibly corresponds to TRBD1 (5 bases). CDR1 is LNHNV, CDR2 YYDKDF, per germline (reference sequence). V lost 0 bases, J lost 2 bases, and 8 bases lay in between. The CDR3 runs 15 residues. The CDR3 DNA follows: TGTGCCACCAGCAGAGACCAGGACACCTACAATGAGCAGTTCTTC. Translating it yields CATSRDQDTYNEQFF.

This chain uses TRBV6-6 with TRBJ1-2; D perhaps matches TRBD1 (5 bases). This CDR3 is built from 12 residues. The ends were cut back, 6 bases at V and 3 bases at J, with 8 bases in the middle. From germline, CDR1 is MNHNY and CDR2 SVGAGI (reference sequence). The CDR3 region is CASRGGYYGYTF. CDR3 DNA sequence: TGTGCCAGCAGGGGGGGATACTATGGCTACACCTTC.

The V gene is TRBV6-2 or TRBV6-3, the J gene TRBJ2-2, with D perhaps TRBD1 (6 bases). V lost 2 bases and J 0 bases, leaving 10 bases between the germline ends. This CDR3 comprises 16 residues. The germline V gene has CDR1 MNHEY and CDR2 SVGEGT. CDR3 in amino acids: CASSYSPGANTGELFF. CDR3 sequence (DNA): TGTGCCAGCAGTTACAGCCCAGGGGCGAACACCGGGGAGCTGTTTTTT.

V usage is TRBV30 and J usage is TRBJ1-2; D is ambiguous. Germline V gene lookup returns CDR1 GTSNPN and CDR2 SVGIG (reference sequence). The CDR3 loop spans 13 amino acids. Trimming cost V 0 bases and J 4 bases, with 9 bases left between them. DNA of the CDR3: TGTGCCTGGAGTGTGCTAGGCCTCTATGGCTACACCTTC. This translates into CAWSVLGLYGYTF.

This chain joins TRBV29-1 and TRBJ2-7, with 10 bases lining up with TRBD1. Germline lookup yields CDR1 SQVTM and CDR2 ANQGSEA. V was clipped by 6 bases and J by 4 bases; unmatched bases: 6. CDR3 length equals 13 residues. The CDR3 loop reads CSVSGTGDYEQYF. The CDR3 DNA reads TGCAGCGTCTCCGGGACAGGGGATTACGAGCAGTACTTC.

The rearrangement links TRBV11-3 to TRBJ2-7, with 7 bases identical to TRBD1. This CDR3 contains 15 residues. The V gene's germline CDR1 is SGHNT and CDR2 YENEEA. V gave up 4 bases and J gave up 5 bases; unmatched junction bases: 11. CDR3 nucleotides: TGTGCCAGCAGCTCCCGGACAGGCGAGGGGGACGAGCAGTACTTC. Amino acid sequence: CASSSRTGEGDEQYF.

V and J are TRBV15 and TRBJ1-5, with 10 bases matching TRBD1. Germline V lookup: CDR1 LNHNV, CDR2 YYDKDF (reference sequence). CDR3 length: 13 residues. V was clipped by 8 bases and J by 4 bases; unmatched bases: 2. CDR3: CATGGQGNQPQHF. The CDR3 bases are TGTGCCACCGGGGGACAGGGGAATCAGCCCCAGCATTTT.

The chain uses TRBV15 and TRBJ2-7; D remains ambiguous. CDR1 is LNHNV and CDR2 is YYDKDF in the germline V gene (reference sequence). The germline V and J ends were trimmed by 0 bases and 2 bases, with 8 bases remaining between them. This CDR3 contains 14 residues. DNA of the CDR3: TGTGCCACCAGCAGAGAGCGAGCTACCTACGAGCAGTACTTC. Protein sequence: CATSRERATYEQYF. The complete variable domain, with remaining parts taken from reference TRBV15 and TRBJ2-7, reads DAMVIQNPRYQVTQFGKPVTLSCSQTLNHNVMYWYQQKSSQAPKLLFHYYDKDFNNEADTPDNFQSRRPNTSFCFLDIRSPGLGDTAMYLCATSRERATYEQYFGPGTRLTVT.

As regards this clone: Other DNA sequences in this sample translate to the same CDR3. This chain links TRBV30 with TRBJ1-3; D gene unclear. This CDR3 contains 14 residues. Trimming cost V 0 bases and J 0 bases, with 6 bases left between them. Germline values: CDR1 GTSNPN, CDR2 SVGIG (reference sequence). This CDR3 reads CAWSVTGSGNTIYF. The CDR3 DNA reads TGTGCCTGGAGTGTGACGGGCTCTGGAAACACCATATATTTT.

This clone has more than one count but fewer than ten. The rearrangement links TRBV7-6 to TRBJ1-5; D perhaps matches TRBD1 (5 bases). Germline CDR1 is SGHVS and CDR2 is FNYEAQ. The CDR3 extends over 14 amino acids. Trimming removed 5 bases from V and 5 bases from J, with 13 bases in between. The CDR3 reads CASSPQGFHQPQHF. CDR3 bases: TGTGCCAGCAGCCCTCAGGGATTCCATCAGCCCCAGCATTTT.

This clone has at least ten counts. The chain combines TRBV11-2 with TRBJ1-2; D is possibly TRBD1 (5 bases). This CDR3 is built from 13 residues. V was shortened by 5 bases and J by 1 base, with 8 bases between the two germline ends. CDR1 and CDR2 (germline): SGHAT, FQNNGV. The DNA for the CDR3 is TGTGCCAGCAGCCAGGGATTTAACTATGGCTACACCTTC. Residues: CASSQGFNYGYTF.

The rearrangement links TRBV30 to TRBJ2-2; D is unclear. The CDR3 loop spans 12 amino acids. Trimming stripped 2 bases from V and 8 bases from J, with 9 bases between. Germline-derived CDR1 and CDR2 are GTSNPN and SVGIG (reference sequence). The chain's CDR3 is CAWSRSAGELFF. DNA for the CDR3: TGTGCCTGGAGTCGGAGTGCGGGGGAGCTGTTTTTT.

V is TRBV12-3 or TRBV12-4 and J is TRBJ2-7, with no clear D. The CDR3 consists of 12 residues. V was pared by 5 bases and J by 4 bases, with 9 bases between. The CDR3 sequence is CASSILRYEQYF. As DNA, the CDR3 is TGTGCCAGCAGTATACTAAGATACGAGCAGTACTTC.

The V and J genes are TRBV7-2 and TRBJ1-3, with D possibly being TRBD1 (6 bases). Germline V gene lookup returns CDR1 SGHTA and CDR2 FQGNSA. This CDR3 comprises 14 residues. V lost 4 bases and J lost 4, with 11 bases in between. CDR3 amino acids: CASSSPTGGNTIYF. The CDR3 DNA reads as TGTGCCAGCAGCTCCCCGACAGGAGGAAACACCATATATTTT.

This clone has a handful of counts. The J gene is TRBJ2-2, the V gene TRBV4-1, with TRBD2 matching over 9 bases. With 1 base clipped from V and 7 bases from J, the junction kept 10 bases outside the gene matches. The V gene's germline CDR1 is MGHRA and CDR2 YSYEKL. The CDR3 is 17 residues long. CDR3 protein: CASSQGKAGGPNGELFF. CDR3 nucleotides: TGCGCCAGCAGCCAAGGGAAGGCGGGGGGGCCGAACGGGGAGCTGTTTTTT.

The chain is built from TRBV28 and TRBJ1-1, with TRBD1 matching 8 bases. This CDR3 is built from 15 residues. The V gene's germline CDR1 is MDHEN and CDR2 SYDVKM. V lost 5 bases to trimming and J lost 4 bases; unmatched junction nucleotides: 9. The CDR3 nucleotides read TGTGCCAGCAGTCTTTCGGACAGGGCGGGCACTGAAGCTTTCTTT. Its protein product is CASSLSDRAGTEAFF.

This rearrangement joins TRBV3-1 (or the pseudogene TRBV3-2) to TRBJ2-7; 8 positions agree with TRBD1. This CDR3 is built from 17 residues. Germline V gene sequence: CDR1 LGHDT, CDR2 YNNKEL (reference sequence). The V gene end was trimmed by 1 base and the J gene end by 0 bases; junction bases not matched to a gene: 8. CDR3 sequence (DNA): TGTGCCAGCAGCCAAGTCAGGGGGCTACTACACTCCTACGAGCAGTACTTC. This gives the protein CASSQVRGLLHSYEQYF.